The 20 T cell receptor beta chains presented below share a single source sample, sequenced in a study of early T cells in non-severe SARS-CoV-2 infection. TCRdb reprocessed the 5' RACE reads with MiXCR, giving one entry per CDR3 protein. This sample has 56,000 or so distinct CDR3 sequences, with more than 12% found just once. The source material was whole blood, sampled at baseline. The receptors come from an adult who was a healthcare worker with PCR-confirmed SARS-CoV-2 infection or an uninfected control (not recorded which).

This chain connects TRBV30 to TRBJ1-6, with D unclear. The germline V and J ends were trimmed by 2 bases and 7 bases, with 6 bases remaining between them. The CDR3 runs to 12 residues. Germline V CDR1 and CDR2: GTSNPN, SVGIG (reference sequence). The CDR3 spells CAWSLRNSPLHF. The DNA of the CDR3 is TGTGCCTGGAGTCTCCGGAATTCACCCCTCCACTTT.

This clonotype has at least ten counts. The chain couples TRBV18 to TRBJ2-1; D might be TRBD2 (5 bases). The V and J ends lost 1 base and 8 bases respectively, with 15 bases between them. The CDR3 covers 15 residues. Germline CDR1 reads KGHSH; CDR2 reads LQKENI. This CDR3 reads CASSPLIAKDHEQFF. CDR3 bases: TGTGCCAGCTCACCACTAATAGCGAAGGACCATGAGCAGTTCTTC.

The chain joins TRBV7-9 to TRBJ1-2, with 7 nucleotides matching TRBD1. The CDR3 covers 15 residues. Germline CDR1 is SEHNR and CDR2 is FQNEAQ (reference sequence). V lost 5 bases, J lost 1 base, and 7 bases stayed unmatched. CDR3 nucleotides: TGTGCCAGCAGCCCTCCGGGGGACAGTAACTATGGCTACACCTTC. Its protein product is CASSPPGDSNYGYTF.

The chain couples TRBV28 to TRBJ2-7; unclear D gene. V shed 4 bases and J shed 3 bases, with 7 bases lying between them. The CDR3 covers 12 residues. Per the germline V gene, CDR1 is MDHEN and CDR2 is SYDVKM. The CDR3 sequence is CASSSPLYEQYF. In DNA, the CDR3 is TGTGCCAGCAGTTCCCCCCTCTACGAGCAGTACTTC.

For the CDR3, the DNA is TGTGCCAGCAGAGAGGGCCGAGGACAGACCTCCTACGAGCAGTACTTC. This translates into CASREGRGQTSYEQYF. The chain is built from TRBV28 and TRBJ2-7; D is possibly TRBD1 (6 bases). Trimming left V 6 bases short and J 0 bases short, with 18 bases between. CDR3 length: 16 amino acids. The V gene's germline CDR1 is MDHEN and CDR2 SYDVKM.

The rearrangement uses TRBV5-1 and TRBJ2-3; D perhaps matches TRBD2 (6 bases). Trimming pared 4 bases from V and 2 bases from J, leaving 14 bases between. Germline lookup yields CDR1 SGHRS and CDR2 YFSETQ. This CDR3 spans 15 amino acids. CDR3 region: CASSLGDFFTDTQYF. The DNA of the CDR3 is TGCGCCAGCAGCCTGGGGGACTTCTTCACAGATACGCAGTATTTT.

This CDR3 reads CASTETSGSNNEQFF. As DNA, the CDR3 is TGTGCCAGCACCGAGACTAGCGGAAGTAACAATGAGCAGTTCTTC. V and J are TRBV2 and TRBJ2-1, with 9 bases lining up with TRBD2. With 7 bases clipped from V and 5 bases from J, the junction kept 9 bases outside the gene matches. The CDR3 contains 15 residues. Germline CDR1 SNHLY, CDR2 FYNNEI.

The chain combines TRBV30 with TRBJ1-2, with a possible D match to TRBD1 (5 bases). This CDR3 spans 11 amino acids. V gave up 8 bases and J gave up 8 bases, with 15 bases separating them. The germline CDR1 and CDR2 sequences are GTSNPN and SVGIG (reference sequence). CDR3 in amino acids: CALPSGIGYTF. The CDR3 DNA is TGTGCCCTTCCCTCAGGGATCGGCTACACCTTC.

The V and J genes are TRBV12-2 and TRBJ2-1; the table's TRBD2 call for D was not verified on the DNA. TRBV12-2 corresponds to a pseudogene. The CDR3 contains 15 residues. CDR3 sequence reads: CASRPRAGGPREQFF. The CDR3 DNA reads TGTGCAAGTCGCCCCCGAGCGGGAGGGCCTCGTGAGCAGTTCTTC.

This chain joins TRBV30 and TRBJ1-2; no clear D. The CDR3 runs 11 residues. Trimming cost V 7 bases and J 3 bases, with 9 bases left between them. From germline, CDR1 is GTSNPN and CDR2 SVGIG (reference sequence). The CDR3 DNA sequence: TGTGCCTTCCTCTTGGACTATGGCTACACCTTC. Protein sequence: CAFLLDYGYTF.

Only one count was recorded for this clonotype. The gene calls are TRBV9 and TRBJ2-3; 8 nucleotides line up with TRBD1. The germline CDR1 and CDR2 sequences are SGDLS and YYNGEE. The V and J ends lost 4 bases and 5 bases, in that order; junction bases with no gene match: 9. The CDR3 loop spans 15 amino acids. CDR3 sequence (DNA): TGTGCCAGCAGCACGGGGACAGGAGGCGTAGATACGCAGTATTTT. This sequence encodes CASSTGTGGVDTQYF.

The rearrangement joins TRBV20-1 to TRBJ2-7; no definite D call. The V and J ends lost 1 base and 5 bases respectively, with 6 bases between them. CDR3 length: 11 amino acids. Germline V CDR1 and CDR2: DFQATT, SNEGSKA (reference sequence). CDR3 in amino acids: CSARGSHEQYF. CDR3 bases: TGCAGTGCTAGAGGGAGCCACGAGCAGTACTTC.

The chain joins TRBV7-6 to TRBJ2-7; 11 positions match TRBD1. The V segment lost 0 bases and the J segment 3 bases; nucleotides outside the gene matches: 4. This CDR3 comprises 16 residues. CDR1 and CDR2 from the germline V gene are SGHVS and FNYEAQ. The CDR3, as DNA: TGTGCCAGCAGCTTAGCGAGGACAGGGGGCAACTACGAGCAGTACTTC. This codes for CASSLARTGGNYEQYF. Together with reference TRBV7-6 and TRBJ2-7, the CDR3 gives the full variable domain: GAGVSQSPRYKVTKRGQDVALRCDPISGHVSLYWYRQALGQGPEFLTYFNYEAQQDKSGLPNDRFSAERPEGSISTLTIQRTEQRDSAMYRCASSLARTGGNYEQYFGPGTRLTVT.

This clonotype has a count of ten or more. The chain links TRBV6-4 to TRBJ2-2, with 8 nucleotides matching TRBD1. The ends lost 3 bases at V and 3 bases at J; junction bases unmatched: 3. CDR3 length: 15 residues. Germline CDR1 reads MRHNA; CDR2 reads SNTAGT. Here the CDR3 DNA reads TGTGCCAGCAGTGAAGGACAGGGACACACCGGGGAGCTGTTTTTT. It encodes CASSEGQGHTGELFF.

The chain uses TRBV7-2 and TRBJ2-1; D not certain. The CDR3 is 11 amino acids. From germline, CDR1 is SGHTA and CDR2 FQGNSA. Trimming pared 6 bases from V and 7 bases from J, leaving 7 bases between. This CDR3 reads CASSYLNEQFF. The CDR3 bases are TGTGCCAGCAGTTATCTGAATGAGCAGTTCTTC.

This clonotype appeared a few times. The J gene is TRBJ1-6, the V gene TRBV9; 10 nucleotides align to TRBD1. This CDR3 has 16 amino acids. Unmatched junction bases numbered 6, after V lost 3 bases and J lost 6 bases. Germline V gene data show CDR1 as SGDLS and CDR2 as YYNGEE. For the CDR3, the DNA is TGTGCCAGCAGCGCGGGACAGGGGATGGGTAATTCACCCCTCCACTTT. This translates into CASSAGQGMGNSPLHF.

CDR3 nucleotides: TGCAGTGCCCTTCGTACAGGGCGGGATAGCAATCAGCCCCAGCATTTT. It is translated as CSALRTGRDSNQPQHF. V and J are TRBV20-1 and TRBJ1-5; D is possibly TRBD1 (6 bases). The CDR3 loop spans 16 amino acids. The V gene's germline CDR1 is DFQATT and CDR2 SNEGSKA (reference sequence). The germline V and J ends were trimmed by 6 bases and 0 bases, with 18 bases remaining between them.

The chain recombines TRBV7-9 with TRBJ2-7; TRBD2 is a possible D gene (6 bases). V was pared by 5 bases and J by 2 bases, with 13 bases between. The CDR3 extends over 14 amino acids. CDR1 and CDR2 (germline): SEHNR, FQNEAQ (reference sequence). This CDR3 reads CASSGIGRAYEQYF. CDR3 coding DNA: TGTGCCAGCAGCGGAATCGGGAGAGCCTACGAGCAGTACTTC.

This clonotype has only a few counts. The CDR3 region is CASSLEGLRQPQHF. The CDR3 nucleotides are TGTGCCAGCAGCTTAGAGGGCCTACGGCAGCCCCAGCATTTT. The chain couples TRBV7-9 to TRBJ1-5; D not resolved. Germline V gene lookup returns CDR1 SEHNR and CDR2 FQNEAQ (reference sequence). The CDR3 loop spans 14 amino acids. Trimming took off 1 base at V and 7 bases at J, with 11 bases between the two ends.

The chain carries TRBV18 and TRBJ2-7, with 10 bases matching TRBD2. Looked up from germline, CDR1 is KGHSH and CDR2 is LQKENI. V dropped 6 bases and J dropped 7; count of bases not matched to a gene: 9. CDR3 length: 14 amino acids. CDR3 in DNA: TGTGCCAGCTCCCTAACTAGCGGGGCGGCGGAGCAGTACTTC. This codes for CASSLTSGAAEQYF.